This entry lists 21 T cell receptor beta chains sequenced from one sample in a study of blood T cell repertoires in COVID-19. Sequencing was performed with immunoSEQ multiplex PCR; in TCRdb, only in-frame clones are kept and a portion is missing. This table has about 360,000 clones, less than 90% appearing once. Material for sequencing was peripheral blood. These receptors originate from an older woman with COVID-19, enrolled during active disease.

V is TRBV10-3 and J is TRBJ1-1; tentative D call: TRBD1 (6 bases). V lost 2 bases to trimming and J lost 1 base, with 8 bases between them. The CDR3 is made up of 14 amino acids. Germline V gene lookup returns CDR1 ENHRY and CDR2 SYGVKD. The CDR3 bases are TGTGCCATCAGTGAGACCAGGGGGAACACTGAAGCTTTCTTT. As protein: CAISETRGNTEAFF.

The V gene is TRBV9, the J gene TRBJ2-4; tentatively, D is TRBD2 (5 bases). Trimming removed 0 bases from V and 5 bases from J, with 12 bases in between. The CDR3 extends over 15 amino acids. CDR1 SGDLS and CDR2 YYNGEE come from the germline V gene. The DNA of the CDR3 is TGTGCCAGCAGCGTAGCGGGGTATTCGGAAAACATTCAGTACTTC. This sequence encodes CASSVAGYSENIQYF.

V is TRBV12-3 or TRBV12-4 and J is TRBJ2-7; TRBD1 aligns across 7 bases. The V and J ends lost 5 bases and 4 bases, in that order; junction bases with no gene match: 2. The CDR3 totals 12 residues. The CDR3 is CASSRQGYEQYF. Here the CDR3 DNA reads TGTGCCAGCAGTAGACAGGGATACGAGCAGTACTTC.

The chain has TRBV12-3 or TRBV12-4 and TRBJ1-2, with D uncertain. With 7 bases removed from V and 4 bases from J, the gap between germline ends came to 13 bases. This CDR3 comprises 13 residues. The CDR3 sequence is CASTAPGAYGYTF. CDR3 sequence (DNA): TGTGCCAGCACCGCCCCAGGTGCCTATGGCTACACCTTC.

The chain has TRBV7-9 and TRBJ2-2; perhaps TRBD2 as D (6 bases). The CDR3 has 14 amino acids. Germline V lookup: CDR1 SEHNR, CDR2 FQNEAQ (reference sequence). V lost 5 bases, J lost 4 bases, and 11 bases lay in between. CDR3 region: CASSLRDFTGELFF. The CDR3 bases are TGTGCCAGCAGCCTCCGGGACTTCACCGGGGAGCTGTTTTTT. The full variable domain, rest sourced from reference TRBV7-9 and TRBJ2-2, is DTGVSQNPRHKITKRGQNVTFRCDPISEHNRLYWYRQTLGQGPEFLTYFQNEAQLEKSRLLSDRFSAERPKGSFSTLEIQRTEQGDSAMYLCASSLRDFTGELFFGEGSRLTVL.

The chain links TRBV7-6 to TRBJ1-3; D might be TRBD1 (5 bases). Trimming took 5 bases from V and 4 from J, leaving 18 bases between them. The CDR3 sequence is 16 residues long. Germline CDR1 reads SGHVS; CDR2 reads FNYEAQ. The CDR3 nucleotides are TGTGCCAGCAGCCTAGGGGCCACCACCTCGGGAAACACCATATATTTT. Amino acids: CASSLGATTSGNTIYF.

CDR3 region: CASSLGREESYGYTF. The CDR3 region has the DNA TGTGCCAGCAGCTTAGGCCGAGAGGAGTCCTATGGCTACACCTTC. V and J are TRBV13 and TRBJ1-2; no definite D call. The CDR3 runs 15 residues. Germline CDR1 is PRHDT and CDR2 is FYEKMQ (reference sequence). The V end lost 0 bases, the J end lost 4 bases, and 12 bases lay between the germline ends.

V and J are TRBV19 and TRBJ1-4; D is undetermined. This CDR3 comprises 14 residues. V lost 4 bases and J 7 bases, leaving 13 bases between the germline ends. In germline, CDR1 is LNHDA, CDR2 SQIVND (reference sequence). The CDR3 DNA is TGTGCCAGTAGTAGCAGCAGGATTATTGAAAAACTGTTTTTT. It encodes CASSSSRIIEKLFF.

This clone was found once. This chain connects TRBV27 to TRBJ1-1; D possibly corresponds to TRBD1 (6 bases). Germline CDR1 and CDR2: MNHEY and SMNVEV (reference sequence). The CDR3 consists of 11 residues. Between the trimmed V and J ends, which lost 6 bases and 5 bases, there was a span of 7 bases. Written as DNA, the CDR3 is TGTGCCAGCAGCCAGGGGACTGAAGCTTTCTTT. This gives the protein CASSQGTEAFF.

The CDR3 nucleotides read TGTGCCAGCAGCTTTGGGGCAGGGAGGTCGGGTACTGAAGCTTTCTTT. Translated: CASSFGAGRSGTEAFF. The rearrangement joins TRBV5-5 to TRBJ1-1, with D possibly TRBD1 on 5 matching bases. Germline V lookup: CDR1 SGHKS, CDR2 YYEKEE (reference sequence). V was trimmed by 2 bases and J by 5 bases, leaving 19 bases between them. The CDR3 runs to 16 residues.

The sample holds one count of this clone. The V gene is TRBV7-9, the J gene TRBJ1-4; D is unclear. The V gene's germline CDR1 is SEHNR and CDR2 FQNEAQ (reference sequence). The CDR3 spans 14 residues. With 1 base removed from V and 1 base from J, the gap between germline ends came to 4 bases. In DNA form, the CDR3 reads TGTGCCAGCAGCTTAGTAGTAACTAATGAAAAACTGTTTTTT. Protein product: CASSLVVTNEKLFF.

The rearrangement joins TRBV7-9 to TRBJ2-7, with D possibly matching TRBD1 (6 bases). V was pared by 5 bases and J by 7 bases, with 24 bases between. CDR3 length equals 16 residues. The germline V gene has CDR1 SEHNR and CDR2 FQNEAQ (reference sequence). The CDR3 reads CASSAGHLYRAGEQYF. The CDR3 DNA follows: TGTGCCAGCAGCGCCGGCCACCTCTACAGGGCTGGGGAGCAGTACTTC. The full variable domain, in which reference TRBV7-9 and TRBJ2-7 provide the parts outside the CDR3, is DTGVSQNPRHKITKRGQNVTFRCDPISEHNRLYWYRQTLGQGPEFLTYFQNEAQLEKSRLLSDRFSAERPKGSFSTLEIQRTEQGDSAMYLCASSAGHLYRAGEQYFGPGTRLTVT.

The V and J genes are TRBV2 and TRBJ2-7; TRBD1 agrees at 11 bases. Germline lookup yields CDR1 SNHLY and CDR2 FYNNEI. This CDR3 comprises 15 residues. Germline trimming cut 5 bases from V and 5 bases from J; bases unmatched to any gene: 8. The CDR3 is CASSTYGQGADEQYF. CDR3 sequence (DNA): TGTGCCAGCAGTACTTACGGACAGGGGGCCGACGAGCAGTACTTC.

V gene TRBV3-1 (or the pseudogene TRBV3-2) combines with J gene TRBJ2-7, with D perhaps matching TRBD2 (6 bases). The V and J ends lost 3 bases and 0 bases respectively, with 18 bases between them. Germline loops: CDR1 LGHDT, CDR2 YNNKEL (reference sequence). This CDR3 region has 17 residues. The DNA for the CDR3 is TGTGCCAGCAGCCACATTAGCGGCAGGGAGAGCTCCTACGAGCAGTACTTC. Residues: CASSHISGRESSYEQYF.

The gene calls are TRBV5-1 and TRBJ1-6, with 9 bases fitting TRBD1. V gave up 4 bases and J gave up 4 bases; unmatched junction bases: 3. The CDR3 has 15 residues. Germline V gene data show CDR1 as SGHRS and CDR2 as YFSETQ. The CDR3 loop reads CASSPGQGYNSPLHF. Written as DNA, the CDR3 is TGCGCCAGCAGCCCGGGACAGGGATATAATTCACCCCTCCACTTT.

The rearrangement joins TRBV21-1 to TRBJ1-1. TRBV21-1 is a documented pseudogene. The CDR3 contains 14 residues. For the CDR3, the DNA is TGTGCCAGCAGCTCCTCCGGGGGGGACACTGAAGCTTTCTTT. This sequence encodes CASSSSGGDTEAFF.

This chain joins TRBV7-2 and TRBJ1-6; no definite D call. The CDR3 is made up of 15 amino acids. V lost 0 bases, J lost 0 bases, and 3 bases lay in between. Germline V gene lookup returns CDR1 SGHTA and CDR2 FQGNSA. This CDR3 reads CASSLASSYNSPLHF. CDR3 bases: TGTGCCAGCAGCTTAGCGAGCTCCTATAATTCACCCCTCCACTTT.

The sample holds a few counts of this clone. V is TRBV4-1 and J is TRBJ1-2; possibly TRBD1 for D (6 bases). This CDR3 comprises 15 residues. The V gene's germline CDR1 is MGHRA and CDR2 YSYEKL. V shed 3 bases and J shed 11 bases, with 22 bases lying between them. The CDR3, as DNA: TGCGCCAGCAGCCACCGGGACAACCTGTTAAGAGGGTACACCTTC. Translating gives CASSHRDNLLRGYTF.

In regard to this clone: Distinct nucleotide sequences in the sample also encode this CDR3. V gene TRBV19 combines with J gene TRBJ2-5; the match to TRBD1 covers 9 bases. The CDR3 runs to 13 residues. Per germline, CDR1 LNHDA and CDR2 SQIVND (reference sequence). After removal of 8 bases from V and 2 bases from J, the junction contained 3 bases not matched to a gene. The CDR3 spells CASRGQGQETQYF. CDR3 coding DNA: TGTGCCAGTCGCGGACAGGGGCAAGAGACCCAGTACTTC.

The chain couples TRBV18 to TRBJ2-3; D may be TRBD1 (6 bases). With 5 bases removed from V and 9 bases from J, the gap between germline ends came to 12 bases. This CDR3 spans 12 amino acids. Germline V gene data show CDR1 as KGHSH and CDR2 as LQKENI. CDR3 in amino acids: CASSDKGETQYF. CDR3 nucleotides: TGTGCCAGCTCAGATAAGGGGGAGACGCAGTATTTT.

This chain joins TRBV3-1 (or the pseudogene TRBV3-2) and TRBJ2-1; TRBD1 matches at 9 bases. Germline CDR1 and CDR2: LGHDT and YNNKEL (reference sequence). The CDR3 length is 15 residues. Germline trimming cut 2 bases from V and 6 bases from J; bases unmatched to any gene: 5. CDR3 protein: CASSQTGGLFNEQFF. The CDR3 nucleotides are TGTGCCAGCAGCCAAACAGGGGGCTTATTCAATGAGCAGTTCTTC.